The entry that follows covers one T cell receptor (beta chain) sequence. Other nucleotide sequences from this sample produce the same CDR3. How the authors handled the data: It was from reference gene primer amplification that nucleated cell counts were estimated. Sequencing was performed with immunoSEQ multiplex PCR; in TCRdb, only in-frame clones are kept and a portion is missing. Clonal size and the V and J genes are those of that table, whereas D and trimming came from the DNA. Counted here are about 670,000 clones, over 80% occurring once; the ten biggest clones make up roughly 0.25%. CDR3 length: 14 residues. J gave up 6 bases and V 3 bases, and 6 bases lay outside the gene matches. Germline V gene sequence: CDR1 LGHDT, CDR2 YNNKEL (reference sequence). The record originates from a study of blood T cell repertoires in COVID-19. Study in general: COVID-19 samples from acute and convalescent phases originated in the United States, Italy and Spain. PBMCs, B-cell-depleted T cells, or T cells were the source of the cDNA or gDNA that made up the material.

The sequenced material came from peripheral blood. The receptor was isolated from a woman between 18 and 29 years old with acute or convalescent COVID-19. V gene TRBV3-1 (or the pseudogene TRBV3-2) combines with J gene TRBJ1-2; 8 nucleotides line up with TRBD1. The CDR3 loop is CASSQRTGGDGYTF. CDR3 coding DNA: TGTGCCAGCAGCCAGAGAACAGGGGGTGATGGCTACACCTTC.